Presented here are 24 T cell receptor beta chains from one specimen sequenced in a study of immune characterization of retroperitoneal liposarcoma. TCRdb fed the PCR reads into MiXCR, producing one record per CDR3 protein. The sample consists of roughly 20,000 distinct CDR3 sequences, approximately 40% of them appearing once. Sequenced sample: blood. These receptors all stem from a male donor with retroperitoneal liposarcoma.

This clonotype was observed a handful of times. V usage is TRBV6-5 and J usage is TRBJ2-5, with 7 positions matching TRBD2. V lost 2 bases, J lost 6 bases, and 9 bases stayed unmatched. The CDR3 runs 15 residues. Germline CDR1 is MNHEY and CDR2 is SVGAGI. The CDR3, as DNA: TGTGCCAGCAGTTACCGGCGTGGGGGGGGAAAGACCCAGTACTTC. Protein sequence: CASSYRRGGGKTQYF.

The J gene is TRBJ2-1, the V gene TRBV11-3, with 8 bases that match TRBD2. The V and J ends lost 5 bases and 7 bases, in that order; junction bases with no gene match: 16. There are 17 residues in the CDR3. Germline V CDR1 and CDR2: SGHNT, YENEEA. This CDR3 is CASSATPSSGKTNEQFF. The CDR3 DNA is TGTGCCAGCAGCGCCACCCCTAGTAGCGGGAAGACGAATGAGCAGTTCTTC.

This clonotype is medium-sized. The rearrangement uses TRBV6-1 and TRBJ2-3, with 7 bases matching TRBD1. The CDR3 covers 17 residues. V dropped 6 bases and J dropped 2; count of bases not matched to a gene: 14. The germline CDR1 and CDR2 sequences are MNHNS and SASEGT. The CDR3 protein is CASRRGRQGIFTDTQYF. CDR3 sequence (DNA): TGTGCCAGCAGGAGGGGTCGACAGGGAATATTCACAGATACGCAGTATTTT.

This clonotype was counted a few times. V and J are TRBV11-3 and TRBJ2-1; TRBD2 matches at 10 bases. The V segment lost 4 bases and the J segment 3 bases; nucleotides outside the gene matches: 6. The CDR3 contains 16 residues. In germline, CDR1 is SGHNT, CDR2 YENEEA. The CDR3 nucleotides are TGTGCCAGCAGCTCCTGGACTAGCGGAAGCTACAATGAGCAGTTCTTC. Protein sequence: CASSSWTSGSYNEQFF.

This clonotype was picked up a small number of times. The V gene is TRBV11-3, the J gene TRBJ2-1; either TRBD1 or TRBD2 may fit D (5 bases each). The CDR3 loop spans 14 amino acids. Trimming removed 5 bases from V and 10 bases from J, with 18 bases in between. Per the germline V gene, CDR1 is SGHNT and CDR2 is YENEEA. Written as DNA, the CDR3 is TGTGCCAGCAGCCCCCCCTGGGACCCCTACGAGCAGTTCTTC. Protein sequence: CASSPPWDPYEQFF.

CDR3 DNA: TGCGCCAGCAGCCAAGATGGGACTAGCAAGGAGACCCAGTTCTTC. It specifies CASSQDGTSKETQFF. This chain links TRBV4-1 with TRBJ2-1; 9 positions match TRBD2. The V and J ends lost 0 bases and 13 bases, in that order; junction bases with no gene match: 10. Germline loops: CDR1 MGHRA, CDR2 YSYEKL. CDR3 size: 15 residues.

Points on this clonotype: Sequence at one end of the junction differs from germline and may be a read error. J is TRBJ2-2 and V is TRBV5-3; 15 bases are shared with TRBD2. TRBV5-3 is labeled an ORF, and its function is uncertain. CDR3 length equals 18 residues. The CDR3 loop is CASSLGGLAGGETGELFF. The CDR3 nucleotides read TGTGCCAGCAGCTTGGGCGGACTAGCGGGAGGGGAGACCGGGGAGCTGTTTTTT.

This clonotype rates as medium-sized. The genes are TRBV6-1 and TRBJ2-5, with 7 bases lining up with TRBD1. Trimming removed 6 bases from V and 4 bases from J; junction bases left unmatched: 8. Looked up from germline, CDR1 is MNHNS and CDR2 is SASEGT. This CDR3 region has 14 residues. The CDR3 loop is CASSLRDRLETQYF. In DNA form, the CDR3 reads TGTGCCAGCAGCCTCCGGGACAGACTAGAGACCCAGTACTTC.

This clonotype was observed a few times. J is TRBJ2-1 and V is TRBV6-1, with D possibly being TRBD1 (6 bases). The tail of the sequence fits TRBJ2-7 better, so the J call may be wrong. CDR3 length equals 15 residues. CDR1 is MNHNS and CDR2 is SASEGT in the germline V gene. The CDR3 nucleotides are TGTGCCAGCAGCCCGCCCCCACAGGGAACGGGCGAGCAGTACTTC. It yields the protein CASSPPPQGTGEQYF.

The chain uses TRBV6-1 and TRBJ2-7; 11 bases agree with TRBD2. V gave up 1 base and J gave up 12 bases; unmatched junction bases: 8. Germline CDR1 MNHNS, CDR2 SASEGT. The CDR3 is made up of 14 amino acids. The CDR3 sequence is CASSEVTSGSSRYF. CDR3 coding DNA: TGTGCCAGCAGTGAAGTCACTAGCGGGAGCAGTAGGTACTTC.

This clonotype was observed many times. CDR3 DNA sequence: TGTGCTAGTGGTACCTACAGGGAGTCTGGCTACACCTTC. As protein: CASGTYRESGYTF. V is TRBV12-5 and J is TRBJ1-2; perhaps TRBD1 as D (6 bases). Germline CDR1 and CDR2: LGHNT and FRNRAP. Trimming removed 5 bases at V and 7 bases at J, with 14 bases between. The CDR3 covers 13 residues.

The rearrangement links TRBV25-1 to TRBJ2-4; unclear D gene. The J call is in doubt because the DNA end fits TRBJ2-7 better. The V gene's germline CDR1 is MGHDK and CDR2 SYGVNS. The CDR3 runs 13 residues. The CDR3 loop reads CAPDKGRHYEQYF. In DNA form, the CDR3 reads TGTGCCCCCGATAAAGGGCGCCACTACGAGCAGTACTTC.

At least ten counts were recorded for this clonotype. The J gene is TRBJ2-5, the V gene TRBV27, with 12 bases fitting TRBD2. Germline values: CDR1 MNHEY, CDR2 SMNVEV (reference sequence). This CDR3 is built from 14 residues. J lost 13 bases, V lost 5 bases, and 11 bases had no gene match. CDR3 coding DNA: TGTGCCAGCAGTCCCGCTCGGACTAGCGGGACTCTGTACTTC. Its protein is CASSPARTSGTLYF.

This clonotype occurred many times. CDR3 in amino acids: CASSFKGSDSPLHF. The DNA of the CDR3 is TGTGCCAGCAGCTTCAAGGGTTCGGATTCACCCCTCCACTTT. V gene TRBV7-2 combines with J gene TRBJ1-6, with D uncertain. CDR1 is SGHTA, CDR2 FQGNSA, per germline. The V gene lost 3 bases and the J gene lost 8 bases, with 11 bases spanning the gap. The CDR3 totals 14 residues.

The rearrangement uses TRBV6-1 and TRBJ1-1, with 9 bases that match TRBD1. The J call is doubtful: the DNA matches TRBJ2-3 better. Germline assignment: CDR1 MNHNS and CDR2 SASEGT. The CDR3 covers 14 residues. CDR3 nucleotides: TGTGCCAGCAGGTCCGGGACAGGGCGCTACGAGCAGTATTTT. It encodes CASRSGTGRYEQYF.

This clonotype was seen only a few times. The gene calls are TRBV7-6 and TRBJ2-5; a weak D match, TRBD2 (5 bases). Germline CDR1 reads SGHVS; CDR2 reads FNYEAQ. V was cut by 1 base and J by 11 bases, with 26 bases left in between. The CDR3 consists of 17 residues. The CDR3 loop is CASSLEPVGSSYNEQYF. CDR3 sequence (DNA): TGTGCCAGCAGCTTAGAACCGGTAGGGAGCTCCTACAATGAGCAGTACTTC.

This clonotype was seen at least ten times. The J gene is TRBJ2-3, the V gene TRBV6-1, with a tentative D call TRBD2 (6 bases). Germline V CDR1 and CDR2: MNHNS, SASEGT. V dropped 6 bases and J dropped 2 bases, with 9 bases sitting between them. The CDR3 sequence is 13 residues long. The CDR3: CASRRDNTDTQYF. As DNA, the CDR3 is TGTGCCAGCAGGCGGGATAACACAGATACGCAGTATTTT.

This clonotype was seen a few times. This chain connects TRBV25-1 to TRBJ2-7; TRBD1 agrees at 7 bases. Trimming removed 8 bases from V and 2 bases from J; junction bases left unmatched: 6. This CDR3 region has 13 residues. Per the germline V gene, CDR1 is MGHDK and CDR2 is SYGVNS. CDR3 bases: TGTGCCAGCGGCCGGACAGGACCCTACGAGCAGTACTTC. Protein product: CASGRTGPYEQYF.

A word on this clonotype: The conserved closing phenylalanine or tryptophan is absent in this CDR3, likely reflecting a read error. V and J are TRBV6-5 and TRBJ2-1, with TRBD1 as a possible D gene (5 bases). CDR3 length: 12 amino acids. Germline V gene data show CDR1 as MNHEY and CDR2 as SVGAGI. V shed 0 bases and J shed 10 bases, with 7 bases lying between them. As DNA, the CDR3 is TGTGCCAGCAGTTACTCAGGGGCCGAGCAGTTCTTG. Translation: CASSYSGAEQFL.

In this sample, this clonotype is medium-sized (0.01 to 0.1%). The chain combines TRBV6-1 with TRBJ2-1; a possible D gene is TRBD2 (5 bases). This CDR3 is 14 amino acids long. Germline V gives CDR1 MNHNS, CDR2 SASEGT. The ends were cut back, 6 bases at V and 10 bases at J, with 19 bases in the middle. CDR3 nucleotide sequence: TGTGCCAGCAGCGGTACTAGAGGACCCTACGAGCAGTTCTTC. Its translation: CASSGTRGPYEQFF.

This clonotype appeared many times. The rearrangement uses TRBV6-1 and TRBJ2-1, with D unclear. The J call is doubtful: the DNA matches TRBJ2-7 better. The germline V gene has CDR1 MNHNS and CDR2 SASEGT. This CDR3 is built from 12 residues. CDR3 residues: CASSDMDPEQYF. CDR3 coding DNA: TGTGCCAGCAGTGACATGGATCCCGAGCAGTACTTC.

This clonotype occurred a few times. This sequence joins TRBV7-2 and TRBJ2-1; 10 bases fit TRBD2. CDR1 SGHTA and CDR2 FQGNSA come from the germline V gene. V lost 6 bases, J lost 8 bases, and 13 bases stayed unmatched. The CDR3 is 16 amino acids. CDR3 bases: TGTGCCAGCAGTCGATCTGGGGCTAGCGGGAGATATGAGCAGTTCTTC. Its translation is CASSRSGASGRYEQFF.

Points on this clonotype: In this CDR3 the conserved last residue, phenylalanine or tryptophan, is missing, so a read error is likely. The chain employs TRBV6-8 and TRBJ2-1; TRBD2 agrees at 11 bases. TRBJ2-7 explains the end of the DNA better; the J call may be wrong. CDR1 MNHGY and CDR2 SAAAGT come from the germline V gene. The CDR3 totals 13 residues. CDR3 loop: CASSLAGGYEQYP. The CDR3 DNA sequence: TGTGCCAGCAGTCTAGCGGGGGGCTACGAGCAGTACCCC.

The chain employs TRBV27 and TRBJ1-1; the D is unclear. V shed 5 bases and J shed 3 bases, with 16 bases lying between them. This CDR3 has 15 amino acids. From germline, CDR1 is MNHEY and CDR2 SMNVEV (reference sequence). The CDR3 spells CASSMGPVVDTEAFF. The CDR3 DNA reads TGTGCCAGCAGTATGGGCCCCGTAGTAGACACTGAAGCTTTCTTT.